A selection of T cell receptor beta chains follows, all from one sample in a study of CD8 T cells in Susac syndrome. TCRdb independently ran MiXCR on the immunoSEQ multiplex PCR reads; one entry per CDR3 protein. The sample holds about 430,000 distinct CDR3 sequences; more than 80% are singletons and the top ten take around 0.12%. The sequenced sample consisted of CD8+ T cells from PBMCs. These receptor sequences come from a human donor with multiple sclerosis. Both conserved end residues are part of each CDR3. Fields, in order: V gene, J gene, clone size, D gene, CDR3 DNA, CDR3 protein. A D gene is named only where the DNA matches it firmly. Expanded clones are given a class, and other clones once, few, many or no size at all.

V: TRBV7-2
J: TRBJ2-1
size: -
D: -
DNA: TGTGCCAGCACCAACCGCCGGGACACCGCCAAGCTCTACAATGAGCAGTTCTTC
CDR3: CASTNRRDTAKLYNEQFF

V: TRBV5-1
J: TRBJ1-2
size: -
D: TRBD1
DNA: TGCGCCAGCAGCTCACCTGGACAGGGGGACTATGGCTACACCTTC
CDR3: CASSSPGQGDYGYTF

V: TRBV7-9
J: TRBJ1-2
size: -
D: -
DNA: TGTGCCAGCAGCTTAGCCTGGGATCCGAAGGAGGAAAACTATGGCTACACCTTC
CDR3: CASSLAWDPKEENYGYTF

V: TRBV28
J: TRBJ2-5
size: -
D: TRBD2
DNA: TGTGCCAGCAGTTCGGGACTAGCGGGAGTGGGTTCCCAAGAGACCCAGTACTTC
CDR3: CASSSGLAGVGSQETQYF

V: TRBV24-1
J: TRBJ1-5
size: -
D: -
DNA: TGTGCCACCAGTGCCCCCGGCGCCAGGGTAGGAGGTCAGCCCCAGCATTTT
CDR3: CATSAPGARVGGQPQHF

V: TRBV24-1
J: TRBJ1-2
size: -
D: -
DNA: TGTGCCACCGACAGCCGAGGCTACACCTTC
CDR3: CATDSRGYTF

V: TRBV9
J: TRBJ2-3
size: -
D: -
DNA: TGTGCCAGCAGCGCGCTCCTGAGAGGCACAGATACGCAGTATTTT
CDR3: CASSALLRGTDTQYF

V: TRBV2
J: TRBJ2-2
size: once
D: TRBD1
DNA: TGTGCCAGCACGGGACAGGGGACGAACACCGGGGAGCTGTTTTTT
CDR3: CASTGQGTNTGELFF

V: TRBV6-5
J: TRBJ1-5
size: -
D: -
DNA: TGTGCCAGCACCCCAGGCGGGAGCAATCAGCCCCAGCATTTT
CDR3: CASTPGGSNQPQHF

V: TRBV2
J: TRBJ2-2
size: -
D: -
DNA: TGTGCCAGCAGTGGTGGCGGCACCGGGGAGCTGTTTTTT
CDR3: CASSGGGTGELFF

V: TRBV12-3/TRBV12-4
J: TRBJ2-2
size: -
D: -
DNA: TGTGCCAGCAGTTCCCATGGAACCGGGGAGCTGTTTTTT
CDR3: CASSSHGTGELFF

V: TRBV5-1
J: TRBJ2-7
size: -
D: TRBD1
DNA: TGCGCCAGCAGCCCAACCGGGACAGCCCTCGAGCAGTACTTC
CDR3: CASSPTGTALEQYF

V: TRBV28
J: TRBJ2-7
size: once
D: TRBD1
DNA: TGTGCCAGCATTGGAGTAATAACGAGAGGGACAGGGGACTACGAGCAGTACTTC
CDR3: CASIGVITRGTGDYEQYF

V: TRBV5-1
J: TRBJ1-4
size: once
D: -
DNA: TGCGCCAGCAGCTTGGGGGACAATGAAAAACTGTTTTTT
CDR3: CASSLGDNEKLFF

V: TRBV27
J: TRBJ2-7
size: -
D: -
DNA: TGTGCCAGCAGCAGTGGGGGGAGCCTACCTTACGAGCAGTACTTC
CDR3: CASSSGGSLPYEQYF

V: TRBV12-3/TRBV12-4
J: TRBJ1-4
size: -
D: TRBD1
DNA: TGTGCCAGCAGTATCCGGGACAGGGATGAAAAACTGTTTTTT
CDR3: CASSIRDRDEKLFF

V: TRBV4-1
J: TRBJ1-5
size: -
D: -
DNA: TGCGCCAGCAGCCAAGAAGGACCCAATCAGCCCCAGCATTTT
CDR3: CASSQEGPNQPQHF

V: TRBV27
J: TRBJ2-3
size: -
D: -
DNA: TGTGCCAGCAGCCCCGGCGCCCTTTATACGCAGTATTTT
CDR3: CASSPGALYTQYF

V: TRBV28
J: TRBJ1-5
size: -
D: -
DNA: TGTGCCAGCAGTTCCCCAGGGATCAGCAATCAGCCCCAGCATTTT
CDR3: CASSSPGISNQPQHF

V: TRBV5-1
J: TRBJ1-1
size: -
D: -
DNA: TGCGCCAGCAGCTTGGCGTTATCAGCGACTGAAGCTTTCTTT
CDR3: CASSLALSATEAFF

V: TRBV4-1
J: TRBJ2-2
size: -
D: -
DNA: TGCGCCAGCAGCCAAGGGCCAGGGCGGAACACCGGGGAGCTGTTTTTT
CDR3: CASSQGPGRNTGELFF

V: TRBV12-3/TRBV12-4
J: TRBJ2-1
size: -
D: TRBD2
DNA: TGTGCCAGCCTTCCCCCTAGCGGGAGTAATGAGCAGTTCTTC
CDR3: CASLPPSGSNEQFF

V: TRBV6-1
J: TRBJ2-2
size: -
D: -
DNA: TGTGCCAGCAGTGAATTGGGGAGCACCGGGGAGCTGTTTTTT
CDR3: CASSELGSTGELFF

V: TRBV6-5
J: TRBJ2-5
size: -
D: TRBD2
DNA: TGTGCCAGCAGTTACTCGGGGCGGGAGACCGAATGGGAAGAGACCCAGTACTTC
CDR3: CASSYSGRETEWEETQYF

V: TRBV5-1
J: TRBJ2-1
size: few
D: TRBD1
DNA: TGCGCCAGCAGCTTACCGGGACAGGGTGTCGATGAGCAGTTCTTC
CDR3: CASSLPGQGVDEQFF

V: TRBV5-6
J: TRBJ2-1
size: -
D: TRBD1
DNA: TGTGCCAGCAGCTGGATAACAGGGGGGACTGAGCAGTTCTTC
CDR3: CASSWITGGTEQFF

V: TRBV4-1
J: TRBJ2-1
size: once
D: TRBD2
DNA: TGCGCCAGCAGCCTCCGGGGGGGGGAAAATGAGCAGTTCTTC
CDR3: CASSLRGGENEQFF

V: TRBV7-9
J: TRBJ1-1
size: -
D: -
DNA: TGTGCCAGCAGCCCCCAGACGGTAGGGACTGAAGCTTTCTTT
CDR3: CASSPQTVGTEAFF

V: TRBV4-1
J: TRBJ1-1
size: -
D: -
DNA: TGCGCCAGCAGCCAATTTTTGGACAACACTGAAGCTTTCTTT
CDR3: CASSQFLDNTEAFF

V: TRBV12-3/TRBV12-4
J: TRBJ2-1
size: -
D: -
DNA: TGTGCCAGCAGGGGACGGGAAGCCCCCCCGGATGAGCAGTTCTTC
CDR3: CASRGREAPPDEQFF

V: TRBV6-1
J: TRBJ1-5
size: -
D: -
DNA: TGTGCCAGCAGTGGGTCAGCTAGCAATCAGCCCCAGCTTTTT
CDR3: CASSGSASNQPQLF

V: TRBV6-5
J: TRBJ1-3
size: -
D: TRBD1
DNA: TGTGCCAGCAGAAAGGACAGGGGCTCTGGAAACAGCATATATTTT
CDR3: CASRKDRGSGNSIYF

V: TRBV4-1
J: TRBJ1-3
size: -
D: -
DNA: TGCGCCAGCAGCCAGGGGGGAGGAAACACCATATATTTT
CDR3: CASSQGGGNTIYF

V: TRBV6-1
J: TRBJ2-3
size: few
D: -
DNA: TGTGCCAGCAGTGATACAGGGGAGGATAGCACAGATACGCAGTATTTT
CDR3: CASSDTGEDSTDTQYF

V: TRBV20-1
J: TRBJ1-4
size: -
D: -
DNA: TGCAGTGCTAGAGATCGAAATGCAGGGGACGGCGAAAAACTGTTTTTT
CDR3: CSARDRNAGDGEKLFF

V: TRBV7-7
J: TRBJ2-1
size: -
D: -
DNA: TGTGCTAGCAGCTCGGGACCAGTGTTCAGCAATGAGCAGTTCTTC
CDR3: CASSSGPVFSNEQFF

V: TRBV2
J: TRBJ2-7
size: -
D: -
DNA: TGTGCCAGCAGTGGAGAAAGTACCTACGAGCAGTACTTC
CDR3: CASSGESTYEQYF

V: TRBV4-1
J: TRBJ2-1
size: -
D: TRBD2
DNA: TGCGCCAGCAGCCAAGTAACCCCCATGACTAGCGGGGGGTACAATGAGCAGTTCTTC
CDR3: CASSQVTPMTSGGYNEQFF

V: TRBV29-1
J: TRBJ2-5
size: -
D: -
DNA: TGCAGCGGCGCATGGGAGACGGGAGAGACCCAGTACTTC
CDR3: CSGAWETGETQYF

V: TRBV30
J: TRBJ1-1
size: once
D: -
DNA: TGTGCCTGGAGTGAGATCCGGGTCAGTGAAGCTTTCTTT
CDR3: CAWSEIRVSEAFF

V: TRBV27
J: TRBJ2-3
size: -
D: -
DNA: TGTGCCAGCAACTTTTACGGGACCCCATCTAGCACAGATACGCAGTATTTT
CDR3: CASNFYGTPSSTDTQYF

V: TRBV14
J: TRBJ2-1
size: -
D: -
DNA: TGTGCCAGCAGCCAAAGGCCGAGGGTGCATGAGCAGTTCTTC
CDR3: CASSQRPRVHEQFF

V: TRBV5-6
J: TRBJ1-1
size: -
D: TRBD1
DNA: TGTGCCAGCTTCAATCTAGGGGGCGTCACTGAAGCTTTCTTT
CDR3: CASFNLGGVTEAFF

V: TRBV7-3
J: TRBJ2-1
size: -
D: -
DNA: TGTGCCAGCAGCTTACTAGCCGGCGGATCGGATGAGCAGTTCTTC
CDR3: CASSLLAGGSDEQFF

V: TRBV12-3/TRBV12-4
J: TRBJ2-3
size: -
D: TRBD1
DNA: TGTGCCAGCAGAGGCTATGGACAGGGCTCCACAGATACGCAGTATTTT
CDR3: CASRGYGQGSTDTQYF

V: TRBV27
J: TRBJ1-1
size: -
D: -
DNA: TGTGCCAGCAGTTTTGGAGGAGGGGGTCCTAACACTGAAGCTTTCTTT
CDR3: CASSFGGGGPNTEAFF

V: TRBV27
J: TRBJ2-7
size: once
D: TRBD2
DNA: TGTGCCAGCAGCGTAGCGGGGGGAAACTACGAGCAGTACTTC
CDR3: CASSVAGGNYEQYF

V: TRBV7-9
J: TRBJ2-1
size: once
D: -
DNA: TGTGCCATCCTCTTAGTTCTCACTAGGGATGAGTTCTTC
CDR3: CAILLVLTRDEFF

V: TRBV12-3/TRBV12-4
J: TRBJ2-5
size: -
D: TRBD2
DNA: TGTGCCAGCAGTCAGGGACTAGCGGGGGAGGAGACCCAGTACTTC
CDR3: CASSQGLAGEETQYF

V: TRBV6-1
J: TRBJ2-7
size: -
D: -
DNA: TGTGCCAGCAGGGCCCCTGACGGCTACGAGCAGTACTTC
CDR3: CASRAPDGYEQYF

V: TRBV4-1
J: TRBJ1-1
size: -
D: -
DNA: TGCGCCAGCAGCCAAGAAAGTAGGGGTCTCGAAGCTTTCTTT
CDR3: CASSQESRGLEAFF

V: TRBV20-1
J: TRBJ2-3
size: -
D: -
DNA: TGCAGTGCTTCTCCGGGACTCCGCCGGGTGGATACGCAGTATTTT
CDR3: CSASPGLRRVDTQYF

V: TRBV30
J: TRBJ1-1
size: -
D: -
DNA: TGTGCCTGGGGCAGTAGAGGGGACACTGAAGCTTTCTTT
CDR3: CAWGSRGDTEAFF

V: TRBV27
J: TRBJ1-5
size: -
D: -
DNA: TGTGCCAGCAGTGGTACGGACGGATATCAGCCCCAGCATTTT
CDR3: CASSGTDGYQPQHF